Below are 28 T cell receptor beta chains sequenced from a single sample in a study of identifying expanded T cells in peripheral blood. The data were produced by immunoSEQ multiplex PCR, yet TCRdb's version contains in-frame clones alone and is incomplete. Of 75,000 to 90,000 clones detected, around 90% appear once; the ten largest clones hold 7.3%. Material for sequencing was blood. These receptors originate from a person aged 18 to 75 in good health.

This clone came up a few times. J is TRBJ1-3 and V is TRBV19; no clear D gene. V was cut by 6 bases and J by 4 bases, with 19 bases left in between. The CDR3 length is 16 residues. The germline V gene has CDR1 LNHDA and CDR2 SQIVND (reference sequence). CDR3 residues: CASSSSFYDPGNTIYF. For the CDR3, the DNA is TGTGCCAGTAGCAGTTCCTTCTACGACCCGGGAAACACCATATATTTT.

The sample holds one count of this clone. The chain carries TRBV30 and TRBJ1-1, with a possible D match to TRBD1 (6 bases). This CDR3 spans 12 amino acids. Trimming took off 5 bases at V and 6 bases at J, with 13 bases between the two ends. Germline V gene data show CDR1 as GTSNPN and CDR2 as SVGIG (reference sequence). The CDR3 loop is CAWGTGISEAFF. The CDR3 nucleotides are TGTGCCTGGGGCACAGGGATCTCTGAAGCTTTCTTT.

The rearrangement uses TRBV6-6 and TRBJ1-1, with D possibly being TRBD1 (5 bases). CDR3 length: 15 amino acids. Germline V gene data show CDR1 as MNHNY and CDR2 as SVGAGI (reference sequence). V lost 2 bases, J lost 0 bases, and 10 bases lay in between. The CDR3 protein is CASSYPGTVNTEAFF. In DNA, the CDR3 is TGTGCCAGCAGTTACCCGGGGACGGTGAACACTGAAGCTTTCTTT.

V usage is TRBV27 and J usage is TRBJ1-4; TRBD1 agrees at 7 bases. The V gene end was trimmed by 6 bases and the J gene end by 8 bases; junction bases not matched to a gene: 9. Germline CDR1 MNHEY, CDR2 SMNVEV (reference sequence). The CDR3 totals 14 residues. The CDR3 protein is CASRGTAAAEKLFF. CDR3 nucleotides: TGTGCCAGCAGGGGGACAGCGGCCGCCGAAAAACTGTTTTTT.

The CDR3 reads CASSLSGQGMSTDTQYF. DNA for the CDR3: TGTGCCAGCAGCCTTTCGGGACAGGGTATGAGCACAGATACGCAGTATTTT. This chain joins TRBV9 and TRBJ2-3; 9 bases agree with TRBD1. V shed 4 bases and J 0 bases; nucleotides not matched to a gene: 9. The germline CDR1 and CDR2 sequences are SGDLS and YYNGEE. The CDR3 totals 17 residues.

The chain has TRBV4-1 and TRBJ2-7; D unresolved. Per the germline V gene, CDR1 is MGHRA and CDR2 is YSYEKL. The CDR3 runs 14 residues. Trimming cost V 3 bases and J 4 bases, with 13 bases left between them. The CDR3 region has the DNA TGCGCCAGCAGCCAGGGTGTCCAAGAATACGAGCAGTACTTC. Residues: CASSQGVQEYEQYF.

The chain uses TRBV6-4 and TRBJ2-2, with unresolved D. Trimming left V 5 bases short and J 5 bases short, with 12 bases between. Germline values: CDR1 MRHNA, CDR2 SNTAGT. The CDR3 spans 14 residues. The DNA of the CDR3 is TGTGCCAGCAGTTTCAAAACAGAGACCGGGGAGCTGTTTTTT. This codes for CASSFKTETGELFF.

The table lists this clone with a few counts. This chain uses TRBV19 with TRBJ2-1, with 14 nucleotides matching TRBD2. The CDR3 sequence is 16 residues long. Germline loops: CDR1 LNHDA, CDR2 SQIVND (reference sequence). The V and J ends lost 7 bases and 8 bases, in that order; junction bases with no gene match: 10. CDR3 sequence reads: CASTPTSGRANHEQFF. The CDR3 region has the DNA TGTGCCAGTACCCCGACTAGCGGGAGGGCCAACCATGAGCAGTTCTTC.

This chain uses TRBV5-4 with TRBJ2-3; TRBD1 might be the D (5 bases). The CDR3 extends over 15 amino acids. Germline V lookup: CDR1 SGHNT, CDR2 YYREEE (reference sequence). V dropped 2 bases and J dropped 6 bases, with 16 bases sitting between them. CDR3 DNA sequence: TGTGCCAGCAGCTTACGATCAGGGTATGACGATACGCAGTATTTT. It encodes CASSLRSGYDDTQYF. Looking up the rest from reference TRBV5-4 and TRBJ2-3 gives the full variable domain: ETGVTQSPTHLIKTRGQQVTLRCSSQSGHNTVSWYQQALGQGPQFIFQYYREEENGRGNFPPRFSGLQFPNYSSELNVNALELDDSALYLCASSLRSGYDDTQYFGPGTRLTVL.

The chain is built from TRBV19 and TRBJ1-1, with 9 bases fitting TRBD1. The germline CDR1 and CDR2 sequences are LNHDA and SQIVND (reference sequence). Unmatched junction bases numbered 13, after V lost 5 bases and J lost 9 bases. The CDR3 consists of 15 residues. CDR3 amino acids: CASSPPQGAKEKAFF. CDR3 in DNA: TGTGCCAGTAGTCCTCCACAGGGGGCTAAAGAAAAAGCTTTCTTT. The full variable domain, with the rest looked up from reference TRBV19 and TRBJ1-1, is DGGITQSPKYLFRKEGQNVTLSCEQNLNHDAMYWYRQDPGQGLRLIYYSQIVNDFQKGDIAEGYSVSREKKESFPLTVTSAQKNPTAFYLCASSPPQGAKEKAFFGQGTRLTVV.

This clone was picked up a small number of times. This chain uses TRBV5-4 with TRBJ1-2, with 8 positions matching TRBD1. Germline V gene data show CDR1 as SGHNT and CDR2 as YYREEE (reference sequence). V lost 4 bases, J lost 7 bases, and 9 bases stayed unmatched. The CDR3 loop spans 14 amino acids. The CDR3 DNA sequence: TGTGCCAGCAGCGTGGACAGGGACGGAGGTGGCTACACCTTC. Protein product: CASSVDRDGGGYTF. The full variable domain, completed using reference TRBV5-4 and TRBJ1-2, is ETGVTQSPTHLIKTRGQQVTLRCSSQSGHNTVSWYQQALGQGPQFIFQYYREEENGRGNFPPRFSGLQFPNYSSELNVNALELDDSALYLCASSVDRDGGGYTFGSGTRLTVV.

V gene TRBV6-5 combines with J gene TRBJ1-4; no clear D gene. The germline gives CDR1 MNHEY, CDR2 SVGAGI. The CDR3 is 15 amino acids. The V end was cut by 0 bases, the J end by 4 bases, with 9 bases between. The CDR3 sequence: CASSYSAPSNEKLFF. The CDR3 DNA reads TGTGCCAGCAGTTACTCGGCGCCGAGTAATGAAAAACTGTTTTTT.

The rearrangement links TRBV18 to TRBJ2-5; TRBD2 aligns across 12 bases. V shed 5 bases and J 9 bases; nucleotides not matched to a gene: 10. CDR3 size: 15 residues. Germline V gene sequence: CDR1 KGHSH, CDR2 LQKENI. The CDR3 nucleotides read TGTGCCAGCTCATCAGGACTAGCGGGGCCAGCGGCCCAGTACTTC. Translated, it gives CASSSGLAGPAAQYF.

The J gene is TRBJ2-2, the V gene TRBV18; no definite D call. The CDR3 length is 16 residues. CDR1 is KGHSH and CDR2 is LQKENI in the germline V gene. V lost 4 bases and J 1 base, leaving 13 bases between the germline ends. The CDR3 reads CASSLSNRGNTGELFF. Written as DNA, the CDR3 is TGTGCCAGCTCACTATCCAACCGAGGGAACACCGGGGAGCTGTTTTTT.

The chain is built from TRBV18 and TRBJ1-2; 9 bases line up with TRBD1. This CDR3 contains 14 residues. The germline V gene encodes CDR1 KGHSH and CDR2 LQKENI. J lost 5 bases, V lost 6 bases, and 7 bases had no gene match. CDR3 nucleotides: TGTGCCAGCTCTGAGGGACAGGGAATGTATGGCTACACCTTC. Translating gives CASSEGQGMYGYTF.

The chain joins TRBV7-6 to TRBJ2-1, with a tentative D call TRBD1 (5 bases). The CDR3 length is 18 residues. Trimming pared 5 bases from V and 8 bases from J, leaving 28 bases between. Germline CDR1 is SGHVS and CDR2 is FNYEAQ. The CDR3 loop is CASSPDPGKFVSTDEQFF. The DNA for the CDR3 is TGTGCCAGCAGCCCTGATCCAGGGAAGTTCGTCTCTACGGATGAGCAGTTCTTC.

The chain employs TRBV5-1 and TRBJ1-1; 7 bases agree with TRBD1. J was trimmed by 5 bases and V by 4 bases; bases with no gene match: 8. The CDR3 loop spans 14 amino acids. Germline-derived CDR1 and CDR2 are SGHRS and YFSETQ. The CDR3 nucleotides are TGCGCCAGCAGCGAACGGACAGGAATTACTGAAGCTTTCTTT. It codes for CASSERTGITEAFF.

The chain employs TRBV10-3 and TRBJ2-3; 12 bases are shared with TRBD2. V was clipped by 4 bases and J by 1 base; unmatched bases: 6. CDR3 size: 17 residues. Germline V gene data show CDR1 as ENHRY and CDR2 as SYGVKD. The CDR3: CAISGLAGGPGTDTQYF. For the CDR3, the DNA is TGTGCCATCAGTGGGCTAGCGGGAGGGCCGGGCACAGATACGCAGTATTTT.

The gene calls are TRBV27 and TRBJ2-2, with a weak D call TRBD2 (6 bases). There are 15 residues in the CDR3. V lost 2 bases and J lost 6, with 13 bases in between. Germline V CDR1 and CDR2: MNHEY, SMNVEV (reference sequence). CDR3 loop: CASSLRGTFPGELFF. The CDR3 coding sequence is TGTGCCAGCAGTTTACGGGGGACTTTTCCCGGGGAGCTGTTTTTT.

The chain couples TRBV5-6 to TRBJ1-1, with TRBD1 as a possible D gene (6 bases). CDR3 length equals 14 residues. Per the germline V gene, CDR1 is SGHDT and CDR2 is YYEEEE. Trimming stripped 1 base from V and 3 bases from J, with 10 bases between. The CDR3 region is CASSLRGVDTEAFF. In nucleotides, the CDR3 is TGTGCCAGCAGCTTGAGGGGGGTTGACACTGAAGCTTTCTTT.

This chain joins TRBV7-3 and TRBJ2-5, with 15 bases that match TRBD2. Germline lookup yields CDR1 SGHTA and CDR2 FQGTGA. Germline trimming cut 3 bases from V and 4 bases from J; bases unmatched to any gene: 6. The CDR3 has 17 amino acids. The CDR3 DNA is TGTGCCAGCAGCTTGGGGACTAGCGGGGGGTCTGGAGAGACCCAGTACTTC. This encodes CASSLGTSGGSGETQYF. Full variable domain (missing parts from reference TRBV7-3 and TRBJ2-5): GAGVSQTPSNKVTEKGKYVELRCDPISGHTALYWYRQSLGQGPEFLIYFQGTGAADDSGLPNDRFFAVRPEGSVSTLKIQRTERGDSAVYLCASSLGTSGGSGETQYFGPGTRLLVL.

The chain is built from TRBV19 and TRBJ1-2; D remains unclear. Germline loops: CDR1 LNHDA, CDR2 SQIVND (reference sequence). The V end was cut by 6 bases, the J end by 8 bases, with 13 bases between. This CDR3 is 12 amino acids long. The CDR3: CASRPDNSGYTF. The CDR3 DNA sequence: TGTGCCAGTAGACCCGACAACAGCGGCTACACCTTC. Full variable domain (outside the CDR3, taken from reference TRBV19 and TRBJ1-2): DGGITQSPKYLFRKEGQNVTLSCEQNLNHDAMYWYRQDPGQGLRLIYYSQIVNDFQKGDIAEGYSVSREKKESFPLTVTSAQKNPTAFYLCASRPDNSGYTFGSGTRLTVV.

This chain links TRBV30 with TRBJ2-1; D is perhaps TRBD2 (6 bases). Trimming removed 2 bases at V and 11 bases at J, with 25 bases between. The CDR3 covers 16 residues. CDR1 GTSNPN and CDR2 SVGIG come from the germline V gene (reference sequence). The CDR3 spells CAWSRIGSGPTPKQFF. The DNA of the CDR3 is TGTGCCTGGAGTCGTATTGGGAGCGGGCCGACGCCGAAGCAGTTCTTC.

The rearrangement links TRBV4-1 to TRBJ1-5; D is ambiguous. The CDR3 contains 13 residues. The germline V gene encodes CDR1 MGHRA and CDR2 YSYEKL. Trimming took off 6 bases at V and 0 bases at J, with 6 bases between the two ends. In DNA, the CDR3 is TGCGCCAGCAGTGGGGTTAGCAATCAGCCCCAGCATTTT. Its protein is CASSGVSNQPQHF.

The CDR3 nucleotides read TGTGCCAGCAGTTTACACCGGGACAAGGCCTACGAGCAGTACTTC. Amino acids: CASSLHRDKAYEQYF. The gene calls are TRBV14 and TRBJ2-7, with D perhaps matching TRBD1 (6 bases). The CDR3 length is 15 residues. Per the germline V gene, CDR1 is SGHDN and CDR2 is FVKESK. Trimming took off 6 bases at V and 2 bases at J, with 17 bases between the two ends. Variable domain in full (rest from reference TRBV14 and TRBJ2-7): EAGVTQFPSHSVIEKGQTVTLRCDPISGHDNLYWYRRVMGKEIKFLLHFVKESKQDESGMPNNRFLAERTGGTYSTLKVQPAELEDSGVYFCASSLHRDKAYEQYFGPGTRLTVT.

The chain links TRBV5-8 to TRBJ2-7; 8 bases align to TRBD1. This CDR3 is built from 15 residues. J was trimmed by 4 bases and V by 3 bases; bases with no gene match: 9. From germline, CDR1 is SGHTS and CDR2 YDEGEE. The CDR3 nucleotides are TGTGCCAGCAGCTCCAGGGCCAGGGGGCTGTACGAGCAGTACTTC. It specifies CASSSRARGLYEQYF.

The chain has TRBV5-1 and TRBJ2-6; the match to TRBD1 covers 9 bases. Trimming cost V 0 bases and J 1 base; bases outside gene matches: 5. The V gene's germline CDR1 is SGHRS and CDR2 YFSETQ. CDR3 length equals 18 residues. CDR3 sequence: CASSLGSTGGSGANVLTF. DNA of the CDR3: TGCGCCAGCAGCTTGGGCTCGACAGGGGGATCTGGGGCCAACGTCCTGACTTTC.

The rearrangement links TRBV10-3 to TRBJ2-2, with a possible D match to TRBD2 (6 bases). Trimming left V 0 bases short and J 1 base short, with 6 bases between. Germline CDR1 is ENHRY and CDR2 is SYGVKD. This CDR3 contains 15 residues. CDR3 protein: CAISESGGNTGELFF. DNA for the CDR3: TGTGCCATCAGTGAGTCCGGGGGGAACACCGGGGAGCTGTTTTTT.